Listed below are T cell receptor beta chains from one sample, sequenced in a study of long-term antiretroviral therapy in people with HIV. The assay was immunoSEQ multiplex PCR, and TCRdb's table has in-frame clones only and misses some. The sample records 42,000 or so clones, more than 80% being singletons. The sequencing used unsorted PBMCs, collected 3.1 years after starting antiretroviral therapy. The receptors shown here come from a woman aged 45-59 years with HIV. CDR3s include the opening cysteine and the closing phenylalanine or tryptophan.

cdr3_aa: CASSGPVGGPPYEQYF
cdr3_length: 16
j_call: TRBJ2-7
v_call: TRBV25-1

cdr3_aa: CARAGHWPYNEQFF
cdr3_length: 14
j_call: TRBJ2-1
v_call: TRBV7-2

cdr3_aa: CASTLAGAYGYTF
cdr3_length: 13
j_call: TRBJ1-2
v_call: TRBV2

cdr3_aa: CASNSQGSGNTIYF
cdr3_length: 14
j_call: TRBJ1-3
v_call: TRBV6-5

cdr3_aa: CASSLFLNTEAFF
cdr3_length: 13
j_call: TRBJ1-1
v_call: TRBV7-3

cdr3_aa: CASSSDSSYNSPLHF
cdr3_length: 15
j_call: TRBJ1-6
v_call: TRBV7-3

cdr3_aa: CAISPMTGGEADTQYF
cdr3_length: 16
j_call: TRBJ2-3
v_call: TRBV10-3

cdr3_aa: CASSIRDRPYGYTF
cdr3_length: 14
j_call: TRBJ1-2
v_call: TRBV19

cdr3_aa: CASSLVPRYGYTF
cdr3_length: 13
j_call: TRBJ1-2
v_call: TRBV7-8

cdr3_aa: CASSLAGGTEKLFF
cdr3_length: 14
j_call: TRBJ1-4
v_call: TRBV5-1

cdr3_aa: CAWSEQLDTEAFF
cdr3_length: 13
j_call: TRBJ1-1
v_call: TRBV30

cdr3_aa: CASSLQRKATNEKLFF
cdr3_length: 16
j_call: TRBJ1-4
v_call: TRBV27

cdr3_aa: CASSLGGVGTYEQYF
cdr3_length: 15
j_call: TRBJ2-7
v_call: TRBV27

cdr3_aa: CATSRVSWAGGFLAKNIQYF
cdr3_length: 20
j_call: TRBJ2-4
v_call: TRBV15

cdr3_aa: CASSVATGGVTEAFF
cdr3_length: 15
j_call: TRBJ1-1
v_call: TRBV9

cdr3_aa: CASSRARDGSSYEQYF
cdr3_length: 16
j_call: TRBJ2-7
v_call: TRBV2

cdr3_aa: CASSFLGGTQYF
cdr3_length: 12
j_call: TRBJ2-5
v_call: TRBV7-2

cdr3_aa: CASSVQGGYTEAFF
cdr3_length: 14
j_call: TRBJ1-1
v_call: TRBV2

cdr3_aa: CASSPMRGSGANVLTF
cdr3_length: 16
j_call: TRBJ2-6
v_call: TRBV2

cdr3_aa: CASSYRDRDYGYTF
cdr3_length: 14
j_call: TRBJ1-2
v_call: TRBV6-5

cdr3_aa: CASSDLSSYEQYF
cdr3_length: 13
j_call: TRBJ2-7
v_call: TRBV7-6

cdr3_aa: CASSQPGQGVGFF
cdr3_length: 13
j_call: TRBJ2-1
v_call: TRBV6-5

cdr3_aa: CASSLTGRPQETQYF
cdr3_length: 15
j_call: TRBJ2-5
v_call: TRBV7-3

cdr3_aa: CASSLITSGGEAFF
cdr3_length: 14
j_call: TRBJ1-1
v_call: TRBV11-2

cdr3_aa: CASSPTGRDRETQYF
cdr3_length: 15
j_call: TRBJ2-5
v_call: TRBV18

cdr3_aa: CASSLPPSDTQYF
cdr3_length: 13
j_call: TRBJ2-3
v_call: TRBV5-1

cdr3_aa: CASSPDTLAKNIQYF
cdr3_length: 15
j_call: TRBJ2-4
v_call: TRBV4-1

cdr3_aa: CASSLAGDGTQYF
cdr3_length: 13
j_call: TRBJ2-5
v_call: TRBV5-1

cdr3_aa: CASSLESTDTQYF
cdr3_length: 13
j_call: TRBJ2-3
v_call: TRBV27

cdr3_aa: CASSEAGGYTEAFF
cdr3_length: 14
j_call: TRBJ1-1
v_call: TRBV6-1

cdr3_aa: CASSAPVGADTQYF
cdr3_length: 14
j_call: TRBJ2-3
v_call: TRBV9

cdr3_aa: CASTELPRAGELFF
cdr3_length: 14
j_call: TRBJ2-2
v_call: TRBV10-2

cdr3_aa: CSVSQETYGYTF
cdr3_length: 12
j_call: TRBJ1-2
v_call: TRBV29-1

cdr3_aa: CASRQNRAPPQNQPQHF
cdr3_length: 17
j_call: TRBJ1-5
v_call: TRBV12-2

cdr3_aa: CASSRRTRDSNEQFF
cdr3_length: 15
j_call: TRBJ2-1
v_call: TRBV4-2

cdr3_aa: CASIGEGYGYTF
cdr3_length: 12
j_call: TRBJ1-2
v_call: TRBV2

cdr3_aa: CASSYSVRTEAFF
cdr3_length: 13
j_call: TRBJ1-1
v_call: TRBV6-5

cdr3_aa: CSVVPGGGIQETQYF
cdr3_length: 15
j_call: TRBJ2-5
v_call: TRBV29-1

cdr3_aa: CASSFSQGPGNTIYF
cdr3_length: 15
j_call: TRBJ1-3
v_call: TRBV7-9

cdr3_aa: CASSKEVSTARREHF
cdr3_length: 15
j_call: TRBJ1-5
v_call: TRBV21-1

cdr3_aa: CASSGSGFYEQYF
cdr3_length: 13
j_call: TRBJ2-7
v_call: TRBV9

cdr3_aa: CASSFFRDSYEQYF
cdr3_length: 14
j_call: TRBJ2-7
v_call: TRBV5-8

cdr3_aa: CASSVGRTGVDYGYTF
cdr3_length: 16
j_call: TRBJ1-2
v_call: TRBV25-1

cdr3_aa: CASSPGTGETSPLHF
cdr3_length: 15
j_call: TRBJ1-6
v_call: TRBV18

cdr3_aa: CASKEGGGAETQYF
cdr3_length: 14
j_call: TRBJ2-5
v_call: TRBV5-1

cdr3_aa: CSATQTATLGYTF
cdr3_length: 13
j_call: TRBJ1-2
v_call: TRBV29-1